The 23 T cell receptor beta chains in this list originate from one sample, sequenced in a study of CD8 T cells in ankylosing spondylitis. General study results and limits: Ankylosing spondylitis blood seemed to carry a telltale TCR beta motif made of several highly homologous variants.

Each CDR3 protein gets one entry after TCRdb re-called the 5' RACE reads with MiXCR. The top ten clones hold roughly 43% of a sample with around 220,000 distinct CDR3 sequences, approximately 20% of them seen once. These receptors are not linked to any known antigen. Material: blood, either unsorted or a sorted T cell fraction (not recorded which). The receptors originated from a male donor with ankylosing spondylitis.

This chain connects TRBV28 to TRBJ2-1, with D perhaps assigned TRBD1 or TRBD2 (6 bases each). V lost 5 bases and J 5 bases, leaving 13 bases between the germline ends. Per the germline V gene, CDR1 is MDHEN and CDR2 is SYDVKM. This CDR3 has 14 residues. CDR3 amino acids: CASSHTGGHNEQFF. CDR3 coding DNA: TGTGCCAGCAGTCATACCGGGGGCCACAATGAGCAGTTCTTC.

J is TRBJ2-7 and V is TRBV12-3 or TRBV12-4; 9 bases align to TRBD1. This CDR3 comprises 15 residues. Trimming removed 5 bases from V and 2 bases from J; junction bases left unmatched: 7. CDR3 DNA sequence: TGTGCCAGCAGTACGGGGGACAGGGAAGCCTACGAGCAGTACTTC. Residues: CASSTGDREAYEQYF.

V is TRBV4-3 and J is TRBJ2-7, with 9 bases identical to TRBD1. Germline CDR1 LGHNA, CDR2 YSLEER. This CDR3 is 13 amino acids long. Trimming at V came to 6 bases and at J to 9 bases, leaving 9 bases not matched to a gene. The CDR3 DNA follows: TGCGCCAGCAGTCCGGGACAGGGTTTTGGGCAGTACTTC. Translated: CASSPGQGFGQYF.

The chain uses TRBV27 and TRBJ2-1, with TRBD2 as a possible D gene (5 bases). CDR1 is MNHEY, CDR2 SMNVEV, per germline (reference sequence). V lost 4 bases and J 7 bases, leaving 17 bases between the germline ends. This CDR3 is built from 15 residues. This CDR3 reads CASSSVSGRLNEQFF. The CDR3 DNA reads as TGTGCCAGCAGTTCAGTATCGGGAAGGTTAAATGAGCAGTTCTTC.

The sample holds a few counts of this clonotype. The rearrangement joins TRBV2 to TRBJ2-5; D call uncertain. This CDR3 has 15 residues. Per germline, CDR1 SNHLY and CDR2 FYNNEI. Trimming left V 7 bases short and J 2 bases short, with 17 bases between. DNA for the CDR3: TGTGCCAGCATCAGCAAGTCGGACGAACAAGAGACCCAGTACTTC. It translates to CASISKSDEQETQYF.

The J gene is TRBJ2-7, the V gene TRBV7-9; TRBD1 is a possible D gene (6 bases). V lost 5 bases, J lost 1 base, and 15 bases lay in between. The length of the CDR3 is 15 residues. The V gene's germline CDR1 is SEHNR and CDR2 FQNEAQ (reference sequence). This CDR3 reads CASSPRGRRSYEQYF. The CDR3, as DNA: TGTGCCAGCAGCCCCAGGGGCCGCCGTTCCTACGAGCAGTACTTC.

The rearrangement links TRBV4-2 to TRBJ2-5, with 12 positions matching TRBD2. The CDR3 spans 17 residues. V was pared by 4 bases and J by 1 base, with 7 bases of the junction left unmatched. Per the germline V gene, CDR1 is LGHNA and CDR2 is YNFKEQ. DNA for the CDR3: TGTGCCAGCAGCCCTTCGACTAGCGGGGGTGTCCAAGAGACCCAGTACTTC. This sequence encodes CASSPSTSGGVQETQYF.

This clonotype showed up just a few times. The J gene is TRBJ2-2, the V gene TRBV6-5, with D unclear. Germline V gives CDR1 MNHEY, CDR2 SVGAGI. The V end was cut by 1 base, the J end by 5 bases, with 14 bases between. This CDR3 has 16 residues. CDR3 protein: CASSYFQPPSTGELFF. In DNA, the CDR3 is TGTGCCAGCAGTTACTTTCAGCCCCCGTCGACCGGGGAGCTGTTTTTT.

This clonotype was observed a few times. The rearrangement joins TRBV12-3 or TRBV12-4 to TRBJ2-1; D gene uncertain. V was shortened by 2 bases and J by 0 bases, with 11 bases between the two germline ends. This CDR3 has 16 amino acids. The CDR3 is CASSLPVASSYNEQFF. The DNA of the CDR3 is TGTGCCAGCAGTTTACCGGTGGCAAGCTCCTACAATGAGCAGTTCTTC.

The chain recombines TRBV6-2 or TRBV6-3 with TRBJ2-1; tentatively, D is TRBD2 (6 bases). Germline V CDR1 and CDR2: MNHEY, SVGEGT. The CDR3 covers 14 residues. With 7 bases removed from V and 2 bases from J, the gap between germline ends came to 12 bases. The CDR3 sequence: CASTGGATYNEQFF. The CDR3 nucleotides read TGTGCCAGCACGGGCGGGGCAACCTACAATGAGCAGTTCTTC.

The chain links TRBV2 to TRBJ2-6; the D gene is possibly TRBD2 (6 bases). The CDR3 has 15 amino acids. Between the trimmed V and J ends, which lost 6 bases and 1 base, there was a span of 10 bases. Looked up from germline, CDR1 is SNHLY and CDR2 is FYNNEI. The CDR3 is CASREGVSGANVLTF. The DNA for the CDR3 is TGTGCCAGCAGGGAGGGTGTTTCTGGGGCCAACGTCCTGACTTTC. Together with reference TRBV2 and TRBJ2-6, the CDR3 gives the full variable domain: EPEVTQTPSHQVTQMGQEVILRCVPISNHLYFYWYRQILGQKVEFLVSFYNNEISEKSEIFDDQFSVERPDGSNFTLKIRSTKLEDSAMYFCASREGVSGANVLTFGAGSRLTVL.

The sample holds many counts of this clonotype. The CDR3 sequence: CASSDSPTSYEQYF. DNA of the CDR3: TGTGCCAGCTCGGACAGTCCGACCTCCTACGAGCAGTACTTC. V gene TRBV12-3 or TRBV12-4 combines with J gene TRBJ2-7; possible D gene TRBD1, 6 bases. Trimming took off 8 bases at V and 0 bases at J, with 14 bases between the two ends. The CDR3 is 14 residues long.

The rearrangement uses TRBV9 and TRBJ2-6; unclear D gene. The CDR3 is 16 residues long. V lost 1 base and J 0 bases, leaving 8 bases between the germline ends. Germline V CDR1 and CDR2: SGDLS, YYNGEE. For the CDR3, the DNA is TGTGCCAGCAGCGTAAATGAAATCTCTGGGGCCAACGTCCTGACTTTC. Translated: CASSVNEISGANVLTF.

The DNA of the CDR3 is TGTGCCAGCAGCCCAACTAGCGGGGTTATGACCGGGGAGCTGTTTTTT. This gives the protein CASSPTSGVMTGELFF. The chain is built from TRBV7-9 and TRBJ2-2; 10 bases are shared with TRBD2. Germline assignment: CDR1 SEHNR and CDR2 FQNEAQ (reference sequence). This CDR3 comprises 16 residues. With V trimmed by 5 bases and J by 5 bases, 8 bases remained unmatched.

The V call is TRBV4-3, the J call TRBJ2-1, with 13 bases fitting TRBD2. CDR1 is LGHNA, CDR2 YSLEER, per germline. This CDR3 is 18 amino acids long. With 0 bases clipped from V and 2 bases from J, the junction kept 4 bases outside the gene matches. Here the CDR3 reads CASSQDRLAGGPYNEQFF. The CDR3 DNA is TGCGCCAGCAGCCAAGATCGACTAGCGGGAGGCCCCTACAATGAGCAGTTCTTC.

A few counts support this clonotype. This sequence joins TRBV7-9 and TRBJ2-1; TRBD1 matches 7 bases. This CDR3 region has 16 residues. CDR1 SEHNR and CDR2 FQNEAQ come from the germline V gene (reference sequence). Unmatched junction bases numbered 13, after V lost 1 base and J lost 10 bases. The CDR3 nucleotides are TGTGCCAGCAGCTTAGGAACAGGGGAAATAGAAAAGGAGCAGTTCTTC. Amino acid sequence: CASSLGTGEIEKEQFF.

This clonotype was counted a few times. This chain connects TRBV27 to TRBJ2-4; 8 bases align to TRBD1. Trimming took 4 bases from V and 3 from J; bases not matched to a gene: 5. CDR3 length equals 15 residues. Germline-derived CDR1 and CDR2 are MNHEY and SMNVEV (reference sequence). CDR3 sequence (DNA): TGTGCCAGCAGTTCCCAGGGGGCGAGCAAAAACATTCAGTACTTC. Its translation: CASSSQGASKNIQYF.

There are a few counts of this clonotype. CDR3 DNA sequence: TGTGCCAGCAGCGTAGAGGGCAGGGGAAGCGACGAGCAGTACTTC. It codes for CASSVEGRGSDEQYF. The chain has TRBV9 and TRBJ2-7; tentatively, D is TRBD1 (6 bases). V shed 0 bases and J shed 5 bases, with 15 bases lying between them. Germline CDR1 SGDLS, CDR2 YYNGEE. The CDR3 is 15 amino acids.

This clonotype turned up a few times. A read error may produce the germline difference seen at one junction end. The chain is built from TRBV7-6 and TRBJ2-2; a possible D gene is TRBD2 (6 bases). The CDR3 consists of 13 residues. CDR1 is SGHVS and CDR2 is FNYEAQ in the germline V gene. This chain's CDR3 is CASSLAYTGELFF. CDR3 nucleotides: TGTGCCAGCAGCCTAGCGTACACCGGGGAGCTGTTTTTT. Full variable domain (rest looked up from reference TRBV7-6 and TRBJ2-2): GAGVSQSPRYKVTKRGQDVALRCDPISGHVSLYWYRQALGQGPEFLTYFNYEAQQDKSGLPNDRFSAERPEGSISTLTIQRTEQRDSAMYRCASSLAYTGELFFGEGSRLTVL.

The chain has TRBV12-3 or TRBV12-4 and TRBJ2-7, with D possibly being TRBD1 (5 bases). V lost 2 bases, J lost 6 bases, and 17 bases lay in between. There are 15 residues in the CDR3. CDR3: CASSLRWQGLGEQYF. The CDR3 nucleotides are TGTGCCAGCAGTTTACGGTGGCAGGGTTTGGGCGAGCAGTACTTC.

This clonotype was detected only a few times. This chain joins TRBV27 and TRBJ2-1; 7 bases line up with TRBD2. The V and J ends lost 1 base and 4 bases, in that order; junction bases with no gene match: 7. From germline, CDR1 is MNHEY and CDR2 SMNVEV (reference sequence). This CDR3 contains 16 residues. The CDR3 sequence: CASSLWRLAEYNEQFF. In nucleotides, the CDR3 is TGTGCCAGCAGTTTATGGAGGCTAGCGGAATACAATGAGCAGTTCTTC.

This chain connects TRBV19 to TRBJ2-5; D not certain. The germline V and J ends were trimmed by 1 base and 4 bases, with 7 bases remaining between them. This CDR3 is built from 13 residues. Per germline, CDR1 LNHDA and CDR2 SQIVND (reference sequence). CDR3 loop: CASSIAAGETQYF. DNA for the CDR3: TGTGCCAGTAGTATAGCTGCAGGAGAGACCCAGTACTTC.

In its sample, this clonotype was seen a few times. The V call is TRBV6-1, the J call TRBJ2-7, with D hard to call. This CDR3 is built from 12 residues. Germline assignment: CDR1 MNHNS and CDR2 SASEGT. V lost 7 bases and J 3 bases, leaving 10 bases between the germline ends. CDR3 sequence: CASKESIYEQYF. In DNA, the CDR3 is TGTGCCAGCAAGGAGTCAATCTACGAGCAGTACTTC.